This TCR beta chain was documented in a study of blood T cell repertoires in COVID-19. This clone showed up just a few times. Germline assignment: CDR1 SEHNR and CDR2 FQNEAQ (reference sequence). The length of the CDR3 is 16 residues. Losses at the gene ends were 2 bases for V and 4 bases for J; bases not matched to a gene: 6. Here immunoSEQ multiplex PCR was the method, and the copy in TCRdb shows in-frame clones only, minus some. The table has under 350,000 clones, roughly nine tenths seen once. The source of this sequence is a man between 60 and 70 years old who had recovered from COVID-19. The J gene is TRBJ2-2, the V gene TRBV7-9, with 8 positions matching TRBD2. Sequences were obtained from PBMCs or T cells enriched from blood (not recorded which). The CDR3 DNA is TGTGCCAGCAGCTTACCAGCGGGGGAGACCACCGGGGAGCTGTTTTTT. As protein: CASSLPAGETTGELFF.